This T cell receptor beta chain was found in a study of T-cell reconstitution after alpha-beta-depleted transplantation in children. Unique molecular identifiers were incorporated when the TCRbeta library was constructed. TCRdb ran MiXCR on the PCR reads and lists one entry per CDR3 protein. The sample lists about 270,000 distinct CDR3 sequences, more than 9% occurring once. This CDR3 contains 16 residues. Trimming pared 0 bases from V and 0 bases from J, leaving 9 bases between. Germline assignment: CDR1 LNHNV and CDR2 YYDKDF (reference sequence). The chain employs TRBV15 and TRBJ2-1; a possible D gene is TRBD1 (5 bases). The sequenced sample was PBMCs from the stem cell graft donor, obtained from the stem cell graft. The TCR comes from a human donor who donated a stem cell graft to a child with SCID. CDR3 coding DNA: TGTGCCACCAGCAGAGAAGGGGATGGCTCCTACAATGAGCAGTTCTTC. This sequence encodes CATSREGDGSYNEQFF.